The 20 T cell receptor beta chains in this list originate from one sample, sequenced in a study of cytomegalovirus exposure and HLA in healthy donors. The table came from immunoSEQ multiplex PCR; TCRdb's copy has only in-frame clones and leaves some out. Here the sample spans approximately 200,000 clones, 80% to 90% being singletons. Sequencing input: PBMCs. Receptors originate from a woman in her thirties in good health and CMV-seropositive.

The V and J genes are TRBV5-1 and TRBJ2-1; no firm D call. Trimming left V 2 bases short and J 4 bases short, with 31 bases between. The CDR3 length is 21 residues. Germline lookup yields CDR1 SGHRS and CDR2 YFSETQ. CDR3 bases: TGCGCCAGCAGCTTAACCCCTACAAGCGATCGCTTGAAATTCTTTTACAATGAGCAGTTCTTC. The encoded protein is CASSLTPTSDRLKFFYNEQFF.

This chain joins TRBV18 and TRBJ1-1; 7 positions agree with TRBD1. Germline CDR1 KGHSH, CDR2 LQKENI. The CDR3 runs 15 residues. V gave up 3 bases and J gave up 0 bases; unmatched junction bases: 4. This chain's CDR3 is CASSPQGDLNTEAFF. CDR3 nucleotides: TGTGCCAGCTCACCCCAGGGGGACCTGAACACTGAAGCTTTCTTT.

The CDR3 DNA reads TGTGCCAGCAGTGACCGGGACAGGGGGCAGGTTTTCTTT. It yields the protein CASSDRDRGQVFF. The chain combines TRBV6-1 with TRBJ1-1, with 12 positions matching TRBD1. Trimming cost V 3 bases and J 13 bases; bases outside gene matches: 6. Germline V gene lookup returns CDR1 MNHNS and CDR2 SASEGT. CDR3 length: 13 residues.

This clone was seen just once. The chain uses TRBV5-1 and TRBJ2-2; 8 bases line up with TRBD2. Germline CDR1 reads SGHRS; CDR2 reads YFSETQ. This CDR3 spans 14 amino acids. The trim removed 3 bases at V and 6 bases at J, leaving 4 bases unmatched. The CDR3 DNA sequence: TGCGCCAGCAGCTGGCGGGGGGATGCCGGGGAGCTGTTTTTT. Its translation: CASSWRGDAGELFF.

The V gene is TRBV6-6, the J gene TRBJ1-1; D ambiguous. Germline lookup yields CDR1 MNHNY and CDR2 SVGAGI (reference sequence). V gave up 1 base and J gave up 6 bases, with 15 bases separating them. The CDR3 extends over 15 amino acids. In DNA, the CDR3 is TGTGCCAGCAGTTACTTGGGAGGGTTTAGAGCTGAAGCTTTCTTT. Translation gives CASSYLGGFRAEAFF.

The V and J genes are TRBV18 and TRBJ2-3; 13 bases map to TRBD2. There are 16 residues in the CDR3. With 3 bases clipped from V and 4 bases from J, the junction kept 4 bases outside the gene matches. Germline CDR1 is KGHSH and CDR2 is LQKENI. In DNA form, the CDR3 reads TGTGCCAGCTCACCGGGACTAGCGGGATCGGCAGATACGCAGTATTTT. This gives the protein CASSPGLAGSADTQYF. Complete variable domain (other parts from reference TRBV18 and TRBJ2-3): NAGVMQNPRHLVRRRGQEARLRCSPMKGHSHVYWYRQLPEEGLKFMVYLQKENIIDESGMPKERFSAEFPKEGPSILRIQQVVRGDSAAYFCASSPGLAGSADTQYFGPGTRLTVL.

The chain recombines TRBV23-1 with TRBJ2-5; TRBD1 matches 8 bases. TRBV23-1 is annotated as an ORF whose role is uncertain. This CDR3 has 18 amino acids. V was clipped by 9 bases and J by 5 bases; unmatched bases: 23. CDR3 in amino acids: CASTVQGAHVYGQETQYF. CDR3 DNA sequence: TGCGCCAGTACTGTTCAGGGGGCTCACGTTTACGGCCAGGAGACCCAGTACTTC.

The rearrangement joins TRBV7-8 to TRBJ2-3, with 16 bases fitting TRBD2. Looked up from germline, CDR1 is SGHVS and CDR2 is FQNEAQ. With V trimmed by 3 bases and J by 5 bases, 11 bases remained unmatched. This CDR3 comprises 19 residues. The CDR3 spells CASSLLPGLAGGPGDTQYF. Here the CDR3 DNA reads TGTGCCAGCAGCTTGCTCCCGGGACTAGCGGGAGGGCCCGGAGATACGCAGTATTTT. The entire variable domain, with the rest obtained from reference TRBV7-8 and TRBJ2-3, is as follows: GAGVSQSPRYKVAKRGQDVALRCDPISGHVSLFWYQQALGQGPEFLTYFQNEAQLDKSGLPSDRFFAERPEGSVSTLKIQRTQQEDSAVYLCASSLLPGLAGGPGDTQYFGPGTRLTVL.

J is TRBJ2-7 and V is TRBV19; no definite D call. Germline V lookup: CDR1 LNHDA, CDR2 SQIVND (reference sequence). The CDR3 spans 14 residues. V gave up 3 bases and J gave up 0 bases, with 9 bases separating them. The CDR3 is CASSIRRASYEQYF. As DNA, the CDR3 is TGTGCCAGTAGTATCCGTCGAGCCTCCTACGAGCAGTACTTC.

CDR3 nucleotide sequence: TGTGCCAGCAACGGAGGTTTGGAGACCCAGTACTTC. As protein: CASNGGLETQYF. The chain couples TRBV11-2 to TRBJ2-5, with D tentatively TRBD2 (5 bases). Trimming removed 7 bases at V and 5 bases at J, with 11 bases between. Germline assignment: CDR1 SGHAT and CDR2 FQNNGV. The CDR3 loop spans 12 amino acids. Variable domain in full (rest from reference TRBV11-2 and TRBJ2-5): EAGVAQSPRYKIIEKRQSVAFWCNPISGHATLYWYQQILGQGPKLLIQFQNNGVVDDSQLPKDRFSAERLKGVDSTLKIQPAKLEDSAVYLCASNGGLETQYFGPGTRLLVL.

The chain combines TRBV9 with TRBJ2-1; 9 bases align to TRBD2. CDR3 length: 15 amino acids. In germline, CDR1 is SGDLS, CDR2 YYNGEE. J was trimmed by 10 bases and V by 0 bases; bases with no gene match: 8. The CDR3 spells CASSVGVAGAQEQFF. In DNA, the CDR3 is TGTGCCAGCAGCGTAGGGGTAGCGGGAGCCCAGGAGCAGTTCTTC.

This rearrangement joins TRBV6-5 to TRBJ2-7; 7 bases match TRBD1. Looked up from germline, CDR1 is MNHEY and CDR2 is SVGAGI. V shed 5 bases, J shed 4 bases, and the junction held 8 bases outside the gene matches. The CDR3 contains 14 residues. The CDR3 sequence is CASSLGTGAYEQYF. DNA for the CDR3: TGTGCCAGCAGTCTCGGAACAGGGGCTTACGAGCAGTACTTC.

This chain links TRBV7-9 with TRBJ1-2, with a weak D call TRBD1 (6 bases). The CDR3 runs 15 residues. V was clipped by 5 bases and J by 5 bases, with 18 bases between them. Germline-derived CDR1 and CDR2 are SEHNR and FQNEAQ (reference sequence). The chain's CDR3 is CASSLTTGPQYGYTF. Written as DNA, the CDR3 is TGTGCCAGCAGCCTTACAACAGGGCCCCAGTATGGCTACACCTTC. Filled out from reference TRBV7-9 and TRBJ1-2, the complete variable domain reads DTGVSQNPRHKITKRGQNVTFRCDPISEHNRLYWYRQTLGQGPEFLTYFQNEAQLEKSRLLSDRFSAERPKGSFSTLEIQRTEQGDSAMYLCASSLTTGPQYGYTFGSGTRLTVV.

The CDR3 is CASSEWILAGGDTQYF. For the CDR3, the DNA is TGTGCCAGCAGTGAATGGATACTAGCGGGAGGAGATACGCAGTATTTT. The chain joins TRBV25-1 to TRBJ2-3; 12 bases fit TRBD2. V shed 1 base and J 5 bases; nucleotides not matched to a gene: 4. The CDR3 loop spans 16 amino acids. The germline CDR1 and CDR2 sequences are MGHDK and SYGVNS.

The genes are TRBV11-2 and TRBJ1-4; D possibly corresponds to TRBD1 (5 bases). The CDR3 has 15 amino acids. CDR1 is SGHAT and CDR2 is FQNNGV in the germline V gene. The V and J ends lost 5 bases and 0 bases respectively, with 10 bases between them. CDR3: CASSLTEATNEKLFF. CDR3 nucleotide sequence: TGTGCCAGCAGCCTGACAGAGGCAACTAATGAAAAACTGTTTTTT.

The V and J genes are TRBV29-1 and TRBJ2-1; 9 bases fit TRBD1. CDR3 length: 16 residues. Germline assignment: CDR1 SQVTM and CDR2 ANQGSEA. The J segment lost 6 bases and the V segment lost 7 bases, leaving 16 bases of the junction unmatched. The CDR3 DNA is TGCAGCGCCGGACCACAGGGGGCCCTTATTGGCAATGAGCAGTTCTTC. Translation gives CSAGPQGALIGNEQFF.

The chain couples TRBV27 to TRBJ2-7, with 7 bases aligning to TRBD1. Germline trimming cut 6 bases from V and 4 bases from J; bases unmatched to any gene: 12. Per germline, CDR1 MNHEY and CDR2 SMNVEV (reference sequence). The CDR3 is 15 residues long. The DNA of the CDR3 is TGTGCCAGCAGCGCTAGACAGGGCGGGTGGTACGAGCAGTACTTC. The encoded protein is CASSARQGGWYEQYF.

This chain links TRBV28 with TRBJ2-1; 12 nucleotides agree with TRBD2. The CDR3 has 15 amino acids. CDR1 is MDHEN, CDR2 SYDVKM, per germline. The V gene end was trimmed by 8 bases and the J gene end by 8 bases; junction bases not matched to a gene: 10. CDR3 in amino acids: CASSQLAGGNYEQFF. The CDR3 nucleotides read TGTGCCAGCTCACAACTAGCGGGAGGTAACTATGAGCAGTTCTTC.

This rearrangement joins TRBV30 to TRBJ2-3; the match to TRBD1 covers 7 bases. The CDR3 consists of 15 residues. After removal of 1 base from V and 7 bases from J, the junction contained 11 bases not matched to a gene. Germline V gene sequence: CDR1 GTSNPN, CDR2 SVGIG (reference sequence). The DNA of the CDR3 is TGTGCCTGGAGTGCACGACAGGGCGCAGGGCATACGCAGTATTTT. Translation: CAWSARQGAGHTQYF.

The V call is TRBV5-4, the J call TRBJ2-2, with D tentatively TRBD1 (5 bases). The V end lost 0 bases, the J end lost 2 bases, and 14 bases lay between the germline ends. The CDR3 covers 17 residues. Germline V gene data show CDR1 as SGHNT and CDR2 as YYREEE (reference sequence). CDR3 residues: CASSLARGMGNTGELFF. DNA of the CDR3: TGTGCCAGCAGCTTGGCTAGGGGAATGGGCAACACCGGGGAGCTGTTTTTT.